The sample holds many counts of the clone carrying this TCR beta chain. CDR1 is MNHEY and CDR2 is SVGEGT in the germline V gene. The J segment lost 4 bases and the V segment lost 5 bases, leaving 10 bases of the junction unmatched. The CDR3 is 15 amino acids. Patients were aged 18 to 65, had disease duration under 2 months, and had newly diagnosed hyperthyroidism. Amplified TCR beta CDR3 regions derived from RNA transcripts. Carried out on the TCR CDR3, a first-round RT-PCR used the HTBI primer set. TCRdb reprocessed the multiplex PCR reads with MiXCR, giving one entry per CDR3 protein. The data show roughly 700,000 distinct CDR3 sequences, roughly a sixth seen once. The sample is drawn from a study of T cells in Graves' hyperthyroidism and ophthalmopathy.

The receptor comes from a man aged 45 to 65 with Graves' hyperthyroidism. The chain combines TRBV6-2 or TRBV6-3 with TRBJ2-7, with TRBD1 matching 8 bases. Sequenced material: blood. This chain's CDR3 is CASSPPGQEHYEQYF. The CDR3 DNA reads TGTGCCAGCAGTCCACCGGGACAGGAGCATTACGAGCAGTACTTC.